A selection of T cell receptor beta chains follows, all from one sample in a study of vaccination and CD4 T cells after COVID-19. Antigens of these TCRs are unknown. TCRdb re-derived calls from the PCR reads in MiXCR, one entry per CDR3 protein. This sample yields 7,500 to 8,000 distinct CDR3 sequences, of which roughly 65% are seen a single time; approximately 30% belongs to the top ten. The sample comprised CD4+ T cells from blood, cultured in vitro. The receptor set was obtained from a human donor who had recovered from COVID-19. CDR3s include the opening cysteine and the closing phenylalanine or tryptophan. Fields, in order: clone size, V gene, D gene, J gene, CDR3 DNA, CDR3 protein. The D gene is left open where the match is weak. Size values are once, few and many counts, or a class for expanded clones, and some rows have none.

once	TRBV19	-	TRBJ2-7	TGTGCCAGTAGTATGCGGCAGACCTACGAGCAGTACTTC	CASSMRQTYEQYF
-	TRBV4-1	TRBD1	TRBJ1-1	TGCGCCAGCAGCCCGGCCACAGGGGCCAGGGCTTTCTTT	CASSPATGARAFF
once	TRBV6-5	-	TRBJ2-3	TGTGCCAGCAGTTACTTTCCAATGGATACGCAGTATTTT	CASSYFPMDTQYF
once	TRBV21-1	-	TRBJ1-2	TGTGCCAGCAGCAAAGAAAGTGAAGATAACTATGGCTACACCTTC	CASSKESEDNYGYTF
-	TRBV24-1	TRBD1	TRBJ2-1	TGTGCCACCAGTGATGGACAGGGTCAATCTACAGCGAATGAGCAGTTCTTC	CATSDGQGQSTANEQFF
-	TRBV30	-	TRBJ1-2	TGTGCCTGGAGTCCCCAGCAAGGCTTCTATGGCTACACCTTC	CAWSPQQGFYGYTF
large	TRBV27	-	TRBJ1-2	TGTGCCAGCAGTTTAAGTGGCCCGGGAGTATACACCTTC	CASSLSGPGVYTF
few	TRBV6-1	TRBD1	TRBJ1-2	TGTGCCAGCAGTGAGTGGACAGGACCCGGGCAGGGCTACACCTTC	CASSEWTGPGQGYTF
-	TRBV6-1	TRBD1	TRBJ1-1	TGTGCCAGCAGTGAGGACAGGGGGTTGGGCACTGAAGCTTTCTTT	CASSEDRGLGTEAFF
large	TRBV7-2	TRBD2	TRBJ2-5	TGTGCCAGCAGCTTTTTATTAGCGGGAGGACGAGAGACCCAGTACTTC	CASSFLLAGGRETQYF
few	TRBV6-1	TRBD1	TRBJ1-5	TGTGCCAGCAGTGCACAGGGGCTCGTACAGCCCCAGCATTTT	CASSAQGLVQPQHF
-	TRBV6-2/TRBV6-3	-	TRBJ2-3	TGTGCCAGCAGTTATCCGGACGTCTTGAGGACGCAGTATTTT	CASSYPDVLRTQYF
once	TRBV24-1	TRBD1	TRBJ1-4	TGTGCCACCAGTGACCCCGACAGGGCGACTAATGAAAAACTGTTTTTT	CATSDPDRATNEKLFF
-	TRBV30	-	TRBJ2-2	TGTGCCTGGGGCAGGGGAGGTGGGGAGCTGTTTTTT	CAWGRGGGELFF
-	TRBV19	-	TRBJ1-1	TGTGCCAGTAGTTCTCTCGGGTCACGGAGGAACACTGAAGCTTTCTTT	CASSSLGSRRNTEAFF
-	TRBV7-9	-	TRBJ2-5	TGTGCCAGCAGCTTCAGAGGAGAGACCCAGTACTTC	CASSFRGETQYF
-	TRBV20-1	TRBD2	TRBJ2-1	TGCAGTGCTCCCGGGGGTAGCGGGAGCAACTCCTACAATGAGCAGTTCTTC	CSAPGGSGSNSYNEQFF
-	TRBV2	-	TRBJ2-1	TGTGCCACACAGCAGGGGTGGGGATACAATGAGCAGTTCTTC	CATQQGWGYNEQFF
-	TRBV7-2	-	TRBJ1-2	TGTGCCAGCAGCTTAGCGGCAGGGGACTATGGCTACACCTTC	CASSLAAGDYGYTF
-	TRBV6-5	-	TRBJ2-3	TGTGCCAGCAGTTACACTAGCACAGATACGCAGTATTTT	CASSYTSTDTQYF
-	TRBV5-4	TRBD1	TRBJ2-7	TGTGCCAGCAGCCCCCTCGGGGGACAGGGGAACTACGAGCAGTACTTC	CASSPLGGQGNYEQYF
-	TRBV6-1	-	TRBJ1-5	TGTGCCAGCAGCCGATGGGACGGCTTAGATAGCAATCAGCCCCAGCATTTT	CASSRWDGLDSNQPQHF
-	TRBV25-1	-	TRBJ2-5	TGTGCCAGCAGTGAATTATCAGGACGGGGCCAAGAGACCCAGTACTTC	CASSELSGRGQETQYF
-	TRBV20-1	-	TRBJ2-3	TGCAGTGCTAGTTATCGAAGCACAGATACGCAGTATTTT	CSASYRSTDTQYF
medium-sized	TRBV6-5	-	TRBJ2-3	TGTGCCAGCAGTTACTCCCATCCAGGGTTTTCGCAGTATTTT	CASSYSHPGFSQYF
-	TRBV6-1	-	TRBJ1-5	TGTGCCAGCAGTGAAGAACACGGCCGGCCCCAGCATTTT	CASSEEHGRPQHF
-	TRBV7-9	TRBD1	TRBJ2-2	TGTGCCAGCAGTACCGCCGGGACAGGGGCCAACACCGGGGAGCTGTTTTTT	CASSTAGTGANTGELFF
-	TRBV7-9	-	TRBJ2-5	TGTGCCAGCAGCACCGGGGCGGCACAAGAGACCCAGTACTTC	CASSTGAAQETQYF
-	TRBV20-1	-	TRBJ1-5	TGCAGTGCGAGACCACATGGCAATCAGCCCCAGCATTTT	CSARPHGNQPQHF
few	TRBV11-2	-	TRBJ2-7	TGTGCCAGCAGCTCGATCCGCACCGGGGGTTACGAGCAGTACTTC	CASSSIRTGGYEQYF
-	TRBV19	TRBD2	TRBJ2-7	TGTGCCAGCAGAATAGCGGGAAGCTACGAGCAGTACTTC	CASRIAGSYEQYF
-	TRBV4-1	TRBD1	TRBJ1-1	TGCGCCAGCAGCCACCGACAGGGGCACACTGAAGCTTTCTTT	CASSHRQGHTEAFF
-	TRBV6-1	-	TRBJ2-5	TGTGCCAGCAGTGTTAACGAGGGGAGGGAGACCCAGTACTTC	CASSVNEGRETQYF
-	TRBV6-1	-	TRBJ1-5	TGTGCCAGCGGGGCGGGGGGAAATAGCAATCAGCCCCAGCATTTT	CASGAGGNSNQPQHF
-	TRBV30	TRBD1	TRBJ2-5	TGTGCCTGGAGTTCAGGACAGGGCCATGCAGAGACCCAGTACTTC	CAWSSGQGHAETQYF
-	TRBV6-1	-	TRBJ2-2	TGTGCCAGCAACGACCTTAGCCGGGGGTCCACCGGGGAGCTGTTTTTT	CASNDLSRGSTGELFF
-	TRBV6-1	-	TRBJ1-1	TGTGCCAGCAGTGTCGGGACGGCCAACACTGAAGCTTTCTTT	CASSVGTANTEAFF
few	TRBV20-1	-	TRBJ2-7	TGCAGTGCTAGAGCAAGACCGGGACTTAGCTACGAGCAGTACTTC	CSARARPGLSYEQYF
-	TRBV5-8	TRBD1	TRBJ1-6	TGTGCCAGCAACCCAGGGGGCTGGATGGATTCACCCCTCCACTTT	CASNPGGWMDSPLHF
-	TRBV20-1	-	TRBJ1-2	TGCAGTGCTATGCTCCCAGGGAACTATGGCTACACCTTC	CSAMLPGNYGYTF
large	TRBV6-5	TRBD1	TRBJ2-4	TGTGCCAGCAGTTTGACGACAGGGGGCTTAGCCAAAAACATTCAGTACTTC	CASSLTTGGLAKNIQYF
-	TRBV7-8	-	TRBJ2-4	TGTGCCAGCAGCTTAGTGTCCCCCGCCGTCCGCCTCAGCGCTGGAAACATTCAGTACTTC	CASSLVSPAVRLSAGNIQYF
-	TRBV7-2	-	TRBJ1-2	TGTGCCAGCAGCTTAGACAGGGCAAACTATGGCTACACCTTC	CASSLDRANYGYTF
few	TRBV6-1	-	TRBJ2-7	TGTGCCAGCAGTCAACGACAGTCCTCCTACGAGCAGTACTTC	CASSQRQSSYEQYF
-	TRBV20-1	-	TRBJ1-3	TGCAGTGCTAGAGCCCACGGCTCTGGAAACACCATATATTTT	CSARAHGSGNTIYF
-	TRBV5-6	-	TRBJ1-2	TGTGCCAGCAGCCGATCCGGGACCAGCCCTTTTAATGGCTACACCTTC	CASSRSGTSPFNGYTF
-	TRBV7-9	-	TRBJ2-1	TGTGCCAGCAGCCCTGCTCCAGGCAGCGGTTCCTACAATGAGCAGTTCTTC	CASSPAPGSGSYNEQFF
-	TRBV12-3/TRBV12-4	-	TRBJ1-2	TGTGCCAGCAGTAAAATCTATGGCTACACCTTC	CASSKIYGYTF
-	TRBV20-1	-	TRBJ1-5	TGCAGTGCTAGAGATCTTGGGGCGAGCAATCAGCCCCAGCATTTT	CSARDLGASNQPQHF
-	TRBV20-1	-	TRBJ2-3	TGCAGTGCTAGAAGGGACGGCACCGCAGATACGCTGTATTTT	CSARRDGTADTLYF
-	TRBV5-1	TRBD2	TRBJ2-5	TGCGCCAGCAGCCCGGGACTAGCGGGGCAAGAGACCCAGTACTTC	CASSPGLAGQETQYF
-	TRBV20-1	-	TRBJ2-3	TGCAGTGCTGTAGGGACTTTTAGGGGAGATACGCAGTATTTT	CSAVGTFRGDTQYF
few	TRBV6-2/TRBV6-3	TRBD1	TRBJ1-5	TGTGCCAGCAGTTCCGCGCCTGGGACAGGGGTGGGTCAGCCCCAGCATTTT	CASSSAPGTGVGQPQHF
-	TRBV20-1	TRBD2	TRBJ2-7	TGCAGTGCTAGGGGGTTAGGTAGCGGGGACACCTACGAGCAGTACTTC	CSARGLGSGDTYEQYF
-	TRBV19	TRBD1	TRBJ1-5	TGTGCCAGTAGTCTCGGACAGGGGTATCAGCCCCAGCATTTT	CASSLGQGYQPQHF